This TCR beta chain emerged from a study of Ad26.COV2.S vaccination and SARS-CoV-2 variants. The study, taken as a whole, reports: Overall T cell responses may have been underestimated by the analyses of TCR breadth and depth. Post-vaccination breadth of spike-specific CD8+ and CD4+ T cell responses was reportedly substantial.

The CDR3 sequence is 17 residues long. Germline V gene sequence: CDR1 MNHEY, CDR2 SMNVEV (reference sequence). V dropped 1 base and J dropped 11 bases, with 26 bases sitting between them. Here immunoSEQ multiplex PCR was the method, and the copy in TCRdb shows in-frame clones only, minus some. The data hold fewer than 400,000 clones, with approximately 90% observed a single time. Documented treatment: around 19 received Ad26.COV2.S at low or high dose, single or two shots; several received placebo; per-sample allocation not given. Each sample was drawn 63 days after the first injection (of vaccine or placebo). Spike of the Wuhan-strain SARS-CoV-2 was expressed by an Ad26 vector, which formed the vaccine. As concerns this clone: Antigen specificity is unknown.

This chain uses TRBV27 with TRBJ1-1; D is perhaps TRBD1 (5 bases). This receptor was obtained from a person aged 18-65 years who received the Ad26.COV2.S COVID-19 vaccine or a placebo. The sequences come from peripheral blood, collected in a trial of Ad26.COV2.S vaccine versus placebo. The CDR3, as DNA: TGTGCCAGCAGTTTATTCTACCTCGCCGGGACGCTGGTCAGCGCTTTCTTT. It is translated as CASSLFYLAGTLVSAFF.